The subject of this entry is one TCR beta chain. No antigen is known for it. An end of the junction differs from the germline gene, which may be a read error. Using the deep immunoSEQ assay, multiplex PCR amplified TCR CDR3 regions from genomic DNA. For each cell subset, the extracted genomic DNA was distributed evenly across all wells of several immunoSEQ 96-well plates, and each plate served as one replicate. For sorted subsets, 150 to 200 ng genomic DNA, equal to about 30,000 T cell genomes, was loaded into each replicate PCR. The purified libraries were quantified using a Qubit 3.0 fluorometer, sized with a Bioanalyzer 2100, and then quantified again using the KAPA Library Quantification kit. Every immunoSEQ 96-well plate was sequenced on a dedicated single-read 150-cycle Illumina NextSeq 550 flow cell. The original methods were these. Because the immunoSEQ output included only junctional sequences and no quality scores, the filtering could not be the same as the filtering used for full-length reads. To assign V/J genes and CDR3, sequences were annotated against IMGT germline references using PyIR, a Python wrapper for IgBLAST v1.9. Reads with weak V/J assignments (E-value above 1e-6), missing CDR3, stop codons, out-of-frame junctions, or ambiguous translated residues were removed. V3J clonotypes were defined as sequences sharing an identical inferred V gene, J gene, and CDR3 amino acid sequence. Percentage overlap between repertoires was computed as shared unique clonotypes divided by the size of the smaller repertoire. Repertoire richness was assessed with RTK rarefaction, the Chao1 estimator, and Recon v2.1 estimates of unobserved clonotypes. Generation probabilities were computed with OLGA for all TCRbeta clonotypes obtained by the gDNA method from a few donors. In its TCRdb copy, this immuneACCESS table keeps in-frame sequences only and misses some clones. Where compared with another copy, unresolved V genes explain less than half of these, and the others have no known cause. D and trimming were read from the DNA, whereas the V and J calls and clone size are those reported in that table. The sample includes about 1,500,000 clones, with roughly 96% observed a single time. The ten largest clonotypes hold over 1% of the sample.

Healthy HIV-negative adults with no recently reported acute infections or vaccinations were included as donors. Every donor was a Caucasian adult residing in Nashville, Tennessee, USA. Magnetic negative selection was used to enrich CD4+ T cells, after which naive cells were positively selected on CD45RA and the negative fraction became the memory subset. Blood was collected by leukapheresis, and PBMCs were isolated by Ficoll-Histopaque density gradient centrifugation and then cryopreserved in liquid nitrogen vapor phase. Purity and quantity of every magnetically sorted T cell population were checked by analytical flow cytometry. Each sorted fraction had its genomic DNA isolated and then quantified by UV absorbance on a Nanodrop 2000c. Per the germline V gene (reference sequence), PRHDT is the CDR1 and FYEKMQ is the CDR2. The CDR3 spans 14 residues, from the cysteine through the phenylalanine. Only CDR3 DNA is held: 42 bases, read in frame from base 1.

The data originate from a study of shared clonotypes between healthy human individuals (dated by TCRdb to about 2020). Looking at the study overall: A couple of women and a few men aged 18 to 49 years were included in the cohort. For each donor, three plates each were used for CD4 naive and CD4 memory, two plates were used for CD8 naive, and one plate was used for CD8 memory. Each donor's leukapheresis produced roughly between about 0.8 and 10 billion PBMCs. The study deeply sequenced blood TCR repertoires of five healthy adults to estimate repertoire size and the extent of clonotype sharing between individuals. To increase sequencing depth and limit assay-specific biases, different laboratories used diverse techniques to prepare libraries and sequence TCR repertoires. What the study reported, not specific to this receptor: When a handful of donors were compared, the shared fraction of clonotypes was about 5.5% for naive CD4, more than 3% for naive CD8, about 2.5% for memory CD4, and roughly 0.43% for memory CD8. Sampling was restricted to blood, and TCR repertoires in tissues likely differ from the TCR repertoires found in blood. Based on pairwise subsampling, the degree of clonotype sharing among donors was expected to be affected by sequencing depth. Even with the large sequencing depth, rarefaction of the sorted-subset datasets indicated that sequencing was incomplete. The small number of donors limited the genetic and exposure-history diversity represented. Compared with non-shared clonotypes, the clonotypes found in all four sorted-subset donors had higher generation probabilities. Naive subsets generally had larger estimated clonotype richness than memory subsets did.

In this chain, TRBV13 is recombined with TRBJ2-5, with the D gene too uncertain to name. Input material: naive CD4+ T cells sorted from blood. The label giving this sample's cell subset or site can be read as: CD45RA+ positively selected. The TCR sequence derives from a man aged 25 to 40 in good health. The nucleotides are TGTGCCAGCAGCCTAGGGCAGGTGTTTGAGACCCAGTACTTC. Translation gives CASSLGQVFETQYF.